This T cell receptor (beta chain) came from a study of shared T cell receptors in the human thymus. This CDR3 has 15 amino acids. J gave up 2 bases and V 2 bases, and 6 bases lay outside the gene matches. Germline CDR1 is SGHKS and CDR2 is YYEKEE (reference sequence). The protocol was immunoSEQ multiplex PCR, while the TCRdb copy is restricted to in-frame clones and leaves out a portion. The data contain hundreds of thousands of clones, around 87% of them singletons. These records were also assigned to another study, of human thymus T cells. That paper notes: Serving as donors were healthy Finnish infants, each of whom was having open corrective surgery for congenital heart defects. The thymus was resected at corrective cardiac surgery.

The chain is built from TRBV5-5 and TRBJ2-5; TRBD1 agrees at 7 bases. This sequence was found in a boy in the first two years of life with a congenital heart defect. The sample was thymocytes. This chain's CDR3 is CASSFRQGTQETQYF. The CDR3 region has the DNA TGTGCCAGCAGCTTTAGACAGGGTACTCAAGAGACCCAGTACTTC.